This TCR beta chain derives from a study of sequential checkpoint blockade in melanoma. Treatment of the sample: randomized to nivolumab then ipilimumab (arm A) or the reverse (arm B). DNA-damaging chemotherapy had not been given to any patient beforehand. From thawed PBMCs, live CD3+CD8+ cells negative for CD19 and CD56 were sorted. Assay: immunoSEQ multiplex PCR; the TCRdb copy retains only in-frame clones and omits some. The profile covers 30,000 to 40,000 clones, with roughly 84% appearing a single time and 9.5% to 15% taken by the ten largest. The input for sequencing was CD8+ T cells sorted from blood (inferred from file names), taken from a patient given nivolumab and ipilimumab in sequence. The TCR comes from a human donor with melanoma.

DNA for the CDR3: TGTGCCAGCAGCCAAGATCTTACTAGCGGGTACGAGCAGTACTTC. Residues: CASSQDLTSGYEQYF. The chain links TRBV4-2 to TRBJ2-7, with TRBD2 identical over 9 bases. The V segment lost 0 bases and the J segment 4 bases; nucleotides outside the gene matches: 4. CDR1 and CDR2 from the germline V gene are LGHNA and YNFKEQ. The CDR3 is 15 amino acids.